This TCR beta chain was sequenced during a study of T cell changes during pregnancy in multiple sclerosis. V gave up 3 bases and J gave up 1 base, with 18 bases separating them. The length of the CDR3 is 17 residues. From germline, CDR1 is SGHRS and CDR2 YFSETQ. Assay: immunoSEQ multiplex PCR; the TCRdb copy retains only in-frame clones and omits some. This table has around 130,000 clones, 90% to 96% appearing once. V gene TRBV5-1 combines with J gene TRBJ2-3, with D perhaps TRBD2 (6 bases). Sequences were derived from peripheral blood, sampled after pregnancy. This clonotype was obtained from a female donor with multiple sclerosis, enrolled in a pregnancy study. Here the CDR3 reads CASSSRRGPGGTDTQYF. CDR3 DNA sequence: TGCGCCAGCAGCTCCCGACGAGGGCCGGGGGGCACAGATACGCAGTATTTT.